The 19 T cell receptor beta chains given below trace back to one sample, sequenced in a study of T cell changes during pregnancy in multiple sclerosis. Using immunoSEQ multiplex PCR, the repertoire was profiled, and TCRdb retains in-frame clones only, with some absent. This sample has over 65,000 clones, with about 89% found just once. This specimen was peripheral blood, taken in the first trimester of pregnancy. These receptors all stem from a female donor with multiple sclerosis, enrolled in a pregnancy study.

The rearrangement joins TRBV4-3 to TRBJ1-4; no clear D. Looked up from germline, CDR1 is LGHNA and CDR2 is YSLEER. CDR3 length: 16 residues. The V gene lost 0 bases and the J gene lost 2 bases, with 10 bases spanning the gap. CDR3 loop: CASSQDMAATNEKLFF. The CDR3 coding sequence is TGCGCCAGCAGCCAAGATATGGCCGCCACTAATGAAAAACTGTTTTTT.

The genes are TRBV6-5 and TRBJ1-1; no firm D call. Germline lookup yields CDR1 MNHEY and CDR2 SVGAGI. CDR3 size: 14 residues. Trimming pared 4 bases from V and 1 base from J, leaving 10 bases between. The chain's CDR3 is CASSFGLRNTEAFF. The CDR3 coding sequence is TGTGCCAGCAGTTTCGGACTCAGGAACACTGAAGCTTTCTTT.

This CDR3 reads CAISEGGQGDNEQFF. Here the CDR3 DNA reads TGTGCCATCAGTGAAGGGGGACAGGGAGACAATGAGCAGTTCTTC. The chain is built from TRBV10-3 and TRBJ2-1; 9 bases fit TRBD1. The V gene end was trimmed by 3 bases and the J gene end by 5 bases; junction bases not matched to a gene: 5. CDR1 ENHRY and CDR2 SYGVKD come from the germline V gene. This CDR3 contains 15 residues.

The J gene is TRBJ1-2, the V gene TRBV6-1, with D possibly TRBD1 on 6 matching bases. Germline CDR1 MNHNS, CDR2 SASEGT. Trimming removed 1 base at V and 8 bases at J, with 11 bases between. The CDR3 is 13 amino acids. CDR3 protein: CASSEGEGEGYTF. In nucleotides, the CDR3 is TGTGCCAGCAGTGAAGGTGAGGGGGAAGGCTACACCTTC.

V and J are TRBV19 and TRBJ2-4; TRBD1 agrees at 8 bases. From germline, CDR1 is LNHDA and CDR2 SQIVND (reference sequence). Trimming removed 6 bases from V and 8 bases from J; junction bases left unmatched: 9. CDR3 length: 14 residues. The CDR3 is CASSPTTGVYIQYF. DNA of the CDR3: TGTGCCAGTAGCCCTACGACAGGGGTGTACATTCAGTACTTC.

The J gene is TRBJ2-3, the V gene TRBV30; possibly TRBD2 for D (5 bases). The ends were cut back, 0 bases at V and 11 bases at J, with 12 bases in the middle. The CDR3 length is 12 residues. Germline loops: CDR1 GTSNPN, CDR2 SVGIG (reference sequence). The CDR3 DNA reads as TGTGCCTGGAGTGTATACGGACTTCGGCAGTATTTT. Translation: CAWSVYGLRQYF.

The V call is TRBV28, the J call TRBJ2-2; D perhaps matches TRBD2 (5 bases). Trimming stripped 6 bases from V and 6 bases from J, with 17 bases between. This CDR3 is 15 amino acids long. Germline values: CDR1 MDHEN, CDR2 SYDVKM. CDR3 sequence reads: CASSNSFLEAGELFF. The CDR3 nucleotides are TGTGCCAGCAGCAATTCCTTTCTGGAGGCCGGGGAGCTGTTTTTT.

This clone was seen a few times. The rearrangement uses TRBV7-9 and TRBJ1-1; tentative D call: TRBD1 (5 bases). There are 16 residues in the CDR3. V was cut by 5 bases and J by 1 base, with 17 bases left in between. Germline V lookup: CDR1 SEHNR, CDR2 FQNEAQ (reference sequence). CDR3 DNA: TGTGCCAGCAGCAGCTACGACGGGGGTGGGAACACTGAAGCTTTCTTT. It codes for CASSSYDGGGNTEAFF.

The CDR3 region has the DNA TGTGCCAGCAGCTTAGCGGGGACAGATTTAGGGCCCCAGCATTTT. It is translated as CASSLAGTDLGPQHF. This chain links TRBV7-2 with TRBJ1-5; TRBD1 matches at 7 bases. Trimming at V came to 0 bases and at J to 9 bases, leaving 8 bases not matched to a gene. CDR3 size: 15 residues. Germline CDR1 is SGHTA and CDR2 is FQGNSA.

The CDR3 sequence: CATSTSGTDTQYF. The CDR3 coding sequence is TGTGCCACCAGCACTAGCGGGACAGATACGCAGTATTTT. The V gene is TRBV15, the J gene TRBJ2-3; TRBD2 aligns across 8 bases. Germline lookup yields CDR1 LNHNV and CDR2 YYDKDF (reference sequence). Unmatched junction bases numbered 0, after V lost 4 bases and J lost 3 bases. The CDR3 totals 13 residues. Based on the CDR3 plus reference TRBV15 and TRBJ2-3, the full variable domain is DAMVIQNPRYQVTQFGKPVTLSCSQTLNHNVMYWYQQKSSQAPKLLFHYYDKDFNNEADTPDNFQSRRPNTSFCFLDIRSPGLGDTAMYLCATSTSGTDTQYFGPGTRLTVL.

J is TRBJ2-2 and V is TRBV30; tentatively, D is TRBD2 (6 bases). Germline-derived CDR1 and CDR2 are GTSNPN and SVGIG (reference sequence). The CDR3 runs to 15 residues. Trimming removed 3 bases at V and 4 bases at J, with 15 bases between. In DNA, the CDR3 is TGTGCCTGGAGCGACAACCGGAGGGGCACCGGGGAGCTGTTTTTT. Amino acid sequence: CAWSDNRRGTGELFF.

V is TRBV6-5 and J is TRBJ2-7, with D possibly being TRBD1 (5 bases). V lost 4 bases to trimming and J lost 6 bases, with 16 bases between them. The CDR3 loop spans 14 amino acids. CDR1 is MNHEY and CDR2 is SVGAGI in the germline V gene. In DNA, the CDR3 is TGTGCCAGCAGTTCAGGGTTAAGAGGTTCCGAGCAGTACTTC. Its translation: CASSSGLRGSEQYF.

The V call is TRBV19, the J call TRBJ1-6; the D is unclear. The CDR3 extends over 16 amino acids. Trimming took off 7 bases at V and 0 bases at J, with 13 bases between the two ends. Per the germline V gene, CDR1 is LNHDA and CDR2 is SQIVND (reference sequence). The CDR3 DNA follows: TGTGCCAGTACCGCCGGGAGGAGCTCCTATAATTCACCCCTCCACTTT. It codes for CASTAGRSSYNSPLHF.

The chain joins TRBV9 to TRBJ2-7, with 9 bases identical to TRBD2. CDR3 size: 13 residues. Germline trimming cut 3 bases from V and 12 bases from J; bases unmatched to any gene: 10. CDR1 SGDLS and CDR2 YYNGEE come from the germline V gene. The CDR3 nucleotides are TGTGCCAGCAGCGAAGCGCTAGCGGGATTTCGGTACTTC. It yields the protein CASSEALAGFRYF.

The rearrangement links TRBV7-2 to TRBJ2-7; no clear D gene. V lost 4 bases, J lost 0 bases, and 10 bases lay in between. Germline V gene lookup returns CDR1 SGHTA and CDR2 FQGNSA. CDR3 length: 14 residues. CDR3 sequence (DNA): TGTGCCAGCAGCTCTCCGACACGCTCCTACGAGCAGTACTTC. Translation gives CASSSPTRSYEQYF.

This chain uses TRBV25-1 with TRBJ1-2; TRBD1 might be the D (6 bases). Germline CDR1 and CDR2: MGHDK and SYGVNS. The CDR3 has 13 residues. V was clipped by 2 bases and J by 6 bases, with 10 bases between them. DNA for the CDR3: TGTGCCAGCAGTGAAAAATACAGGGATGGCTACACCTTC. This translates into CASSEKYRDGYTF.

The V and J genes are TRBV2 and TRBJ2-5; TRBD1 matches at 9 bases. Trimming cost V 1 base and J 11 bases; bases outside gene matches: 5. Germline values: CDR1 SNHLY, CDR2 FYNNEI. This CDR3 spans 13 amino acids. This CDR3 is CASSEEGGQGQYF. The CDR3, as DNA: TGTGCCAGCAGTGAAGAAGGGGGACAGGGTCAGTACTTC.

This chain links TRBV7-3 with TRBJ2-2; D may be TRBD2 (6 bases). This CDR3 contains 15 residues. V lost 5 bases to trimming and J lost 2 bases, with 12 bases between them. Germline CDR1 is SGHTA and CDR2 is FQGTGA. The CDR3 sequence is CASSPGTPNTGELFF. The CDR3, as DNA: TGTGCCAGCAGCCCCGGGACTCCAAACACCGGGGAGCTGTTTTTT.

The chain is built from TRBV5-1 and TRBJ1-5; 7 bases map to TRBD1. Per the germline V gene, CDR1 is SGHRS and CDR2 is YFSETQ. Losses at the gene ends were 0 bases for V and 6 bases for J; bases not matched to a gene: 6. The CDR3 covers 15 residues. For the CDR3, the DNA is TGCGCCAGCAGCTTGGAAGGGGGCGCCCCTCAGCCCCAGCATTTT. This sequence encodes CASSLEGGAPQPQHF.